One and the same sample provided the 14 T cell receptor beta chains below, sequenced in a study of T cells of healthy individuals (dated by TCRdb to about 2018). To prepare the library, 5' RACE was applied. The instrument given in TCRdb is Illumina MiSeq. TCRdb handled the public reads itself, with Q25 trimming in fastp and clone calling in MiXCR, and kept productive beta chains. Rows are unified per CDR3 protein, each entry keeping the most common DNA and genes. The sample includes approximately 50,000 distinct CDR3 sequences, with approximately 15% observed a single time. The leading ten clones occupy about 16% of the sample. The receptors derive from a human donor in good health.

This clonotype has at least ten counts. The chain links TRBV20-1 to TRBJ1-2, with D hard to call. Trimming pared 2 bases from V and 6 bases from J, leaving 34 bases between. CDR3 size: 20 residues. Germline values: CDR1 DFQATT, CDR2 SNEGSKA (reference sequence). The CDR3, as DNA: TGCAGTGCTAGACCATGGAGGGAATACGGTGGTGGCTTCTACCTAGATGGCTACACCTTC. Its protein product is CSARPWREYGGGFYLDGYTF.

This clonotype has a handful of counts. CDR3 sequence (DNA): TGTGCCACCCAAAGTTACGAGCAGTACTTC. It translates to CATQSYEQYF. The rearrangement joins TRBV25-1 to TRBJ2-7; no clear D. V lost 10 bases and J 4 bases, leaving 8 bases between the germline ends. Germline CDR1 reads MGHDK; CDR2 reads SYGVNS. This CDR3 region has 10 residues.

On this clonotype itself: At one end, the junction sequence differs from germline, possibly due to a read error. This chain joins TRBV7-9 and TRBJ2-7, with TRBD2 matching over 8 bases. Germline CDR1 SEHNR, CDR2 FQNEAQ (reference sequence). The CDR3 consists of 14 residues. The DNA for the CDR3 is TGTGCCAGCAGCGTAGCGGGGTTATCCTACGAGCAGTACTTC. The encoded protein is CASSVAGLSYEQYF.

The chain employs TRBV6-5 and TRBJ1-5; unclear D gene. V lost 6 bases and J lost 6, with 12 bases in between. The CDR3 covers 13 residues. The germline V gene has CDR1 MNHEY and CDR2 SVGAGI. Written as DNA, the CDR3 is TGTGCCAGCAGGTTTACCGCTGCTCAGCCCCAGCATTTT. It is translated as CASRFTAAQPQHF.

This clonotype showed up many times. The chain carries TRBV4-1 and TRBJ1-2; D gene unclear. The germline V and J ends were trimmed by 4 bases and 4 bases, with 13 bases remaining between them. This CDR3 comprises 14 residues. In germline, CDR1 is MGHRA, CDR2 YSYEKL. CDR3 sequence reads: CASSPAGRGYGYTF. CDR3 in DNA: TGCGCCAGCAGCCCTGCTGGACGGGGCTATGGCTACACCTTC.

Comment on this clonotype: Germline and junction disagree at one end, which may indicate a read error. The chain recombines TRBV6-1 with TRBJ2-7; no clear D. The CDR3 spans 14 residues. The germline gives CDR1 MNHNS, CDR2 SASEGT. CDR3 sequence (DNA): TGCGCCAGCAGTCAATCCCTGGCGTCCTACGAGCAGTACTTC. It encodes CASSQSLASYEQYF.

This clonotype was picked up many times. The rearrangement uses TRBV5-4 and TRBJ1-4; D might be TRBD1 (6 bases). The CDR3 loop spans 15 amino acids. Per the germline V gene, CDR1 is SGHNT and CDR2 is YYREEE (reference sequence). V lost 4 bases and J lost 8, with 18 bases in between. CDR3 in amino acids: CASSPRGGTREKLFF. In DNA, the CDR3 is TGTGCCAGCAGCCCGCGTGGGGGCACCAGAGAAAAACTGTTTTTT.

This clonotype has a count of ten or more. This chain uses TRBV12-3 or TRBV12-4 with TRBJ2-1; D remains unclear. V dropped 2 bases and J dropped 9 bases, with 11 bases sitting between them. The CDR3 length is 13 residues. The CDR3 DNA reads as TGTGCCAGCAGTTTAACCCGGGTGGGTGAGCAGTTCTTC. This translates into CASSLTRVGEQFF.

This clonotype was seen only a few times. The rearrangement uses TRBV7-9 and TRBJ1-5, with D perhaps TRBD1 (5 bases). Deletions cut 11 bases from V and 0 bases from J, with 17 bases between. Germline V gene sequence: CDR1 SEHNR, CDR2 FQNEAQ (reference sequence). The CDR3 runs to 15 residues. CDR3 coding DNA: TGTGCCGGCCAAAAGGGGAGTGATAGCAATCAGCCCCAGCATTTT. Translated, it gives CAGQKGSDSNQPQHF.

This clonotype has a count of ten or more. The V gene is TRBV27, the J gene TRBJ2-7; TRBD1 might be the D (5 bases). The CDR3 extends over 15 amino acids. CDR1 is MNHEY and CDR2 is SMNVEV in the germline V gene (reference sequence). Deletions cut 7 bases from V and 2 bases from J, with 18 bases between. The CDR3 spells CASKPPGRATYEQYF. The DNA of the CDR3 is TGTGCCAGCAAGCCTCCGGGCAGGGCCACCTACGAGCAGTACTTC.

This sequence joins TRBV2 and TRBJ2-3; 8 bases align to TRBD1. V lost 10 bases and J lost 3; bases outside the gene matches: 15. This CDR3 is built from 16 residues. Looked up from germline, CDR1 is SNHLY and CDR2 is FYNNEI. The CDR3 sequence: CAISPVSGQVTDTQYF. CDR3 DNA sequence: TGTGCCATCTCACCGGTCTCGGGACAGGTAACAGATACGCAGTATTTT.

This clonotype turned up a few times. CDR3 nucleotides: TGTGCCAGCTCACCCCCCGGGGCGGATGGCTACACCTTC. It translates to CASSPPGADGYTF. The chain combines TRBV18 with TRBJ1-2, with a tentative D call TRBD1 (5 bases). The CDR3 runs 13 residues. With 3 bases removed from V and 6 bases from J, the gap between germline ends came to 11 bases. Germline V gives CDR1 KGHSH, CDR2 LQKENI.

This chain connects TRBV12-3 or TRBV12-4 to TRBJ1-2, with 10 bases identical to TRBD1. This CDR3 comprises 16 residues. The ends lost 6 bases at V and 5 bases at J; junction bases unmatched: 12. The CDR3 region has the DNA TGTGCCAGCAGCCCCCGACAGGGGGCGCTTTTTTATGGCTACACCTTC. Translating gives CASSPRQGALFYGYTF.

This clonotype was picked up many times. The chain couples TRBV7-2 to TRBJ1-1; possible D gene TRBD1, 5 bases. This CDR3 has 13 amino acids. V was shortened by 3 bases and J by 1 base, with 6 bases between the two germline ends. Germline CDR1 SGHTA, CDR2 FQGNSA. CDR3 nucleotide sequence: TGTGCCAGCAGCTTGAGGGGGAACACTGAAGCTTTCTTT. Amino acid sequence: CASSLRGNTEAFF. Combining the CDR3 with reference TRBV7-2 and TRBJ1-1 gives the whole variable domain GAGVSQSPSNKVTEKGKDVELRCDPISGHTALYWYRQSLGQGLEFLIYFQGNSAPDKSGLPSDRFSAERTGGSVSTLTIQRTQQEDSAVYLCASSLRGNTEAFFGQGTRLTVV.